The entry that follows covers one T cell receptor beta chain sequence. This clone has just one count. Its antigen target is currently unknown. No quality values exist for individual bases; no much larger clone is one base distant. Library prep was done by the immunoSEQ multiplex PCR assay. Rearranged TCR beta chain sequences were amplified with the hsTCRB Kit following the manufacturer's protocol. An Illumina MiSeq was used to sequence the TCRB libraries. Processing in the source paper ran as follows. The proprietary platform of the kit vendor was used for demultiplexing, trimming and gene mapping. Entries here come from immuneACCESS through TCRdb and include only in-frame sequences with V and J called. Some clones fail to appear in such tables; in the studies checked, an unresolved V gene covers under half of the shortfall, and the cause of the remainder is unknown. V, J and clone size derive from that table, while D and trimming were established from the DNA sequence. Across this sample there are nearly 50,000 clones, with roughly 84% seen only once. About 4% of the sample is in the top ten clones.

The sample's time point label is to be understood as: week 47, end of study. Each vaccine dose was 300 ug of a 20-mer mutant IDH1 peptide in Montanide, given subcutaneously with topical imiquimod. Patients were given eight vaccinations, in weeks 1, 3, 5, 7, 11, 15, 19 and 23, which matched visits V03 through V10. All donors had newly diagnosed IDH1-mutant astrocytomas of WHO grade 3 or 4 that showed loss of nuclear ATRX. The samples were drawn from NOA16, a multicentre, single-arm, open-label phase I trial in Germany that tested a mutant IDH1 peptide vaccine in humans for the first time. The DNeasy Blood and Tissue Kit was used to extract genomic DNA from EDTA blood for TCRB sequencing. The sample belongs to a study of a mutant IDH1 vaccine in newly diagnosed glioma (dated by TCRdb to the early 2020s). Regarding the complete study: Vaccination was initiated 4-6 weeks after radiotherapy alone, or concurrently with temozolomide cycles in the chemotherapy-containing groups. Of the approximately 34 treated patients, 62.5% were male and around 38% were female, and a mean age of 40.4 years was recorded. Before enrollment, patients had received standard therapy of radiotherapy alone, temozolomide alone, or radiochemotherapy with temozolomide; most received the combination. The week-35 safety follow-up took place at visit V12, and the week-47 end of study took place at visit V13. Peripheral blood was drawn at six visits: V03 (baseline), V05, V07, V10, V12 and V13. Longitudinal TCRB deep sequencing was done for 25 to 30 treated patients, wherever samples were available for exploratory analyses. General conclusions and limits of the study: The authors noted that analyses of patient blood samples could not be reproduced because of sample limitations. Across multiple MHC alleles, vaccine-induced immune responses were seen in approximately 93% of patients. Selection of PBMC samples for TCRB deep sequencing was based on availability. Pseudoprogression appeared unrelated to alterations in the top peripheral T cell clonotypes detected by TCRB sequencing.

The source material was PBMCs, sampled from a glioma patient whose treatment included an IDH1 peptide vaccine. This clonotype was sampled from a woman under 40 with glioma. Some clones in this sample may be carry-over from other donors' samples.

The base sequence is TGTGCCTGGAGTCCCGGGACAGGGGCCTCGGACGAGCAGTACTTC. Its translation is CAWSPGTGASDEQYF. This sequence uses TRBV30 and TRBJ2-7, with 10 bases in between that match TRBD1. CDR1 and CDR2 are read off the germline V gene (reference sequence) as GTSNPN and SVGIG. Trimming leaves V shorter by 2 bases and J shorter by 5 bases, with the junction holding 9 bases beyond the gene matches. Taken from cysteine to phenylalanine, the CDR3 has 15 residues. CDR3 DNA is the only sequence kept; it has 45 bases, read in frame from the first base. The CDR3, completed at both ends by the reference TRBV30 and TRBJ2-7 genes, gives the full variable domain SQTIHQWPATLVQPVGSPLSLECTVEGTSNPNLYWYRQAAGRGLQLLFYSVGIGQISSEVPQNLSASRPQDRQFILSSKKLLLSDSGFYLCAWSPGTGASDEQYFGPGTRLTVT.